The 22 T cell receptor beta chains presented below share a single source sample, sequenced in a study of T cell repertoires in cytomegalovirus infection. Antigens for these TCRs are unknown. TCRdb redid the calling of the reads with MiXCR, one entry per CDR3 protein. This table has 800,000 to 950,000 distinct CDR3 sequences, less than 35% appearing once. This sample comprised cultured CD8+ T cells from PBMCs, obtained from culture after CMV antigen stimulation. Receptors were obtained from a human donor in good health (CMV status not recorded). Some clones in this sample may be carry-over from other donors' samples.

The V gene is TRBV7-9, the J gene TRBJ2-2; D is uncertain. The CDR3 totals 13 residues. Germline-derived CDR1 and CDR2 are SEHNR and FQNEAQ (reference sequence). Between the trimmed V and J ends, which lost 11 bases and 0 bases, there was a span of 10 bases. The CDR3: CAPFGSNTGELFF. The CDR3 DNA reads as TGTGCCCCGTTCGGGTCGAACACCGGGGAGCTGTTTTTT. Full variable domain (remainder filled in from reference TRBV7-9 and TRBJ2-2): DTGVSQNPRHKITKRGQNVTFRCDPISEHNRLYWYRQTLGQGPEFLTYFQNEAQLEKSRLLSDRFSAERPKGSFSTLEIQRTEQGDSAMYLCAPFGSNTGELFFGEGSRLTVL.

The CDR3 is CASSPPGRDTDTQYF. In DNA, the CDR3 is TGTGCCAGCTCCCCCCCTGGAAGAGACACAGATACGCAGTATTTT. The J gene is TRBJ2-3, the V gene TRBV12-3 or TRBV12-4, with D unresolved. CDR3 length: 15 amino acids. Trimming cost V 8 bases and J 2 bases, with 17 bases left between them.

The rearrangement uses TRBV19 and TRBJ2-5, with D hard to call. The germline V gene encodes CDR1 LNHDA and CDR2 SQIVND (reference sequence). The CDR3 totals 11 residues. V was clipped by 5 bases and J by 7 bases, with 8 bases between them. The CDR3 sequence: CASSWAGTQYF. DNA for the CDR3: TGTGCCAGTAGTTGGGCCGGGACCCAGTACTTC.

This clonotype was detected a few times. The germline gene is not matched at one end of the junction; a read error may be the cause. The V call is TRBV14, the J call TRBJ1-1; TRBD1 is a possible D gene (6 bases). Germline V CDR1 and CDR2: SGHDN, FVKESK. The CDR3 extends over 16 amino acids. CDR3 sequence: CASSEEGGQRNTEAFF. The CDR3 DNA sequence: TGTGCCAGCAGCGAAGAGGGGGGGCAGAGGAACACTGAAGCTTTCTTT.

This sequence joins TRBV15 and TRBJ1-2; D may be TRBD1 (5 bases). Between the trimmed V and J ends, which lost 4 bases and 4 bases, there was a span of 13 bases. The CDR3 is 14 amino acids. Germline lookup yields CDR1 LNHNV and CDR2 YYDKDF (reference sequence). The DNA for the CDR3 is TGTGCCACCAGCAATAGGGGCGTCCTCTATGGCTACACCTTC. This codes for CATSNRGVLYGYTF.

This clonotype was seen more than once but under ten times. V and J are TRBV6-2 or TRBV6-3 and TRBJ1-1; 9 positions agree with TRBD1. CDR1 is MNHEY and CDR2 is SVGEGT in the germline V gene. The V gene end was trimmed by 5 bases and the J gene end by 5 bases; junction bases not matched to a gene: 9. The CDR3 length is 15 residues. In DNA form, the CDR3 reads TGTGCCAGCAGTAACAGGGGGCTATCATGGACTGAAGCTTTCTTT. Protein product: CASSNRGLSWTEAFF.

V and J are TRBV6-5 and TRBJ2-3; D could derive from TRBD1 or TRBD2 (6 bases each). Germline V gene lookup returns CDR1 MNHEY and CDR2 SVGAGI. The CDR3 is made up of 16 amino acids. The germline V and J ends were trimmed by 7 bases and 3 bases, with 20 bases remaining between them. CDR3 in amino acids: CASTPGGRLSTDTQYF. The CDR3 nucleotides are TGTGCCAGCACCCCCGGGGGCCGATTAAGTACAGATACGCAGTATTTT.

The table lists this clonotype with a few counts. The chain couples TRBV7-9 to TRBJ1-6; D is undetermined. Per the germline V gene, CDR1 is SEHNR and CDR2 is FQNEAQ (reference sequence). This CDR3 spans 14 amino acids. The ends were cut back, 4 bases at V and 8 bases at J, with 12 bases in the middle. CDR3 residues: CASSSGSGDSPLHF. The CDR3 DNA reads TGTGCCAGCAGCTCTGGGAGTGGGGATTCACCCCTCCACTTT.

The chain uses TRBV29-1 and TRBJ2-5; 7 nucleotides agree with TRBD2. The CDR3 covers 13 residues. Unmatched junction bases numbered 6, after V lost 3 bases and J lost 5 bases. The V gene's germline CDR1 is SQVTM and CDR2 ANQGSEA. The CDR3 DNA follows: TGCAGCGTTGAGCTGGGGAGGGTGGAGACCCAGTACTTC. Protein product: CSVELGRVETQYF.

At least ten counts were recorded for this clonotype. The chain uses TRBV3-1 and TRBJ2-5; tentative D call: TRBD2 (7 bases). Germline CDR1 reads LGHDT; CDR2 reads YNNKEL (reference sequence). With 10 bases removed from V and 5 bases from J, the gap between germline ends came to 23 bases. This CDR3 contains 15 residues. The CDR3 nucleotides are TGTGCCACCCGGAAGGAGGGGGGGTACTCCGAGACCCAGTACTTC. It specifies CATRKEGGYSETQYF.

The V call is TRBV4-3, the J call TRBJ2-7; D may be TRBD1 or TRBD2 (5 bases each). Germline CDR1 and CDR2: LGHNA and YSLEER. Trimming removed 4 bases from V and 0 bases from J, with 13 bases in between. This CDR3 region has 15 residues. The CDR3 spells CASSLGTDPSYEQYV. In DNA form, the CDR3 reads TGCGCCAGCAGCCTTGGGACGGACCCCTCCTACGAGCAGTACGTC.

DNA for the CDR3: TGTGCCAACAGCTTAGAAACAGCGCCTTCCTACGAGCAGTACGTC. Amino acids: CANSLETAPSYEQYV. J is TRBJ2-7 and V is TRBV7-6, with D unresolved. CDR1 and CDR2 (germline): SGHVS, FNYEAQ. CDR3 size: 15 residues.

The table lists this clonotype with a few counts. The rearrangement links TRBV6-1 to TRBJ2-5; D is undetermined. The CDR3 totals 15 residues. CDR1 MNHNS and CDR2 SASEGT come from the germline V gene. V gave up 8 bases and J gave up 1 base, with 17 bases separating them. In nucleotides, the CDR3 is TGTGCCAGCCGTTCCACAAACAGAGTCCAAGAGACCCAGTACTTC. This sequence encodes CASRSTNRVQETQYF.

CDR3 sequence: CASSATTSGGTYTQYF. The CDR3 bases are TGTGCCAGCAGCGCAACGACTAGCGGGGGGACCTATACGCAGTATTTT. The chain carries TRBV11-2 and TRBJ2-3, with 13 bases matching TRBD2. The CDR3 totals 16 residues. The germline V gene has CDR1 SGHAT and CDR2 FQNNGV. J was trimmed by 7 bases and V by 5 bases; bases with no gene match: 9.

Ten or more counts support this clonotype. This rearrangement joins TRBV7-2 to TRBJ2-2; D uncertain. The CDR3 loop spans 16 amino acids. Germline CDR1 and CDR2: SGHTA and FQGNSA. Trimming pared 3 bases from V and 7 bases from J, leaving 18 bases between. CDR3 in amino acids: CASSFFSDPGRGELFF. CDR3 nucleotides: TGTGCCAGCAGCTTTTTTTCCGACCCCGGGCGCGGGGAGCTGTTTTTT.

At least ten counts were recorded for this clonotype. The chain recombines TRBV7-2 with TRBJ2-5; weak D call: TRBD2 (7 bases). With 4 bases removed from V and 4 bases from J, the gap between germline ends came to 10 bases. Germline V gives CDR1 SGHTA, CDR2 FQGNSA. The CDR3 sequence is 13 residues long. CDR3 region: CASSSRGGETQYF. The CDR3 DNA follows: TGTGCCAGCAGCTCGAGGGGGGGAGAGACCCAGTACTTC. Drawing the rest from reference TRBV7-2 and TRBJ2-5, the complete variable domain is GAGVSQSPSNKVTEKGKDVELRCDPISGHTALYWYRQSLGQGLEFLIYFQGNSAPDKSGLPSDRFSAERTGGSVSTLTIQRTQQEDSAVYLCASSSRGGETQYFGPGTRLLVL.

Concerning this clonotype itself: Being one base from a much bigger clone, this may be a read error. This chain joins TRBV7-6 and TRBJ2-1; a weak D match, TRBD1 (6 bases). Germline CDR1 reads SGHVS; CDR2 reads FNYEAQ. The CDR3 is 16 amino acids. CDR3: CASSLAARGDYNVQFF. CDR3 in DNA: TGTGCCAGCAGCTTAGCGGCCAGGGGAGATTACAATGTGCAGTTCTTC. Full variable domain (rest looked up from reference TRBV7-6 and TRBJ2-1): GAGVSQSPRYKVTKRGQDVALRCDPISGHVSLYWYRQALGQGPEFLTYFNYEAQQDKSGLPNDRFSAERPEGSISTLTIQRTEQRDSAMYRCASSLAARGDYNVQFFGPGTRLTVL.

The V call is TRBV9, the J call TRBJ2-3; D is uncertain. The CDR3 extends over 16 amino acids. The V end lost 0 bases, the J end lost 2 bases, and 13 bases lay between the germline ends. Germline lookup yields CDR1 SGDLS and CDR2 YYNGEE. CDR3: CASSVAPRVATDTQYF. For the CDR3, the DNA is TGTGCCAGCAGCGTAGCCCCACGGGTGGCCACAGATACGCAGTATTTT.

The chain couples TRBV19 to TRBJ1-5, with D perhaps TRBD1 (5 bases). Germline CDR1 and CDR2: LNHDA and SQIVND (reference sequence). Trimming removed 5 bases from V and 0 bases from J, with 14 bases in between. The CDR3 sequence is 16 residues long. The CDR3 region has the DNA TGTGCCAGTAGTTTCCAGACAGCCGATAGCAATCAGCCCCAGCATTTT. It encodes CASSFQTADSNQPQHF.

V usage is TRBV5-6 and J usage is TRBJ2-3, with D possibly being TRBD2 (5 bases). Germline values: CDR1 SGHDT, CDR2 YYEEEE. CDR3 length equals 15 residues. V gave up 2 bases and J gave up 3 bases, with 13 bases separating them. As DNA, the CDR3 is TGTGCCAGCAGCTTACGGGAAACGAGTACAGATACGCAGTATTTT. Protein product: CASSLRETSTDTQYF.

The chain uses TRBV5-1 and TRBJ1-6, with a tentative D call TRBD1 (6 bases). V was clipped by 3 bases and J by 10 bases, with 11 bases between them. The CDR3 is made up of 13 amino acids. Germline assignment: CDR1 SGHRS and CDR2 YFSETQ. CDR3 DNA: TGCGCCAGCAGCTGGATGGGGGCGTCACCCCTCCACTTT. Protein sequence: CASSWMGASPLHF.

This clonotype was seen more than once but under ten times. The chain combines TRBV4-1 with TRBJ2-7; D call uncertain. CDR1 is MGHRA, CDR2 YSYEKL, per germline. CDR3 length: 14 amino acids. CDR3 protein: CASSQDLGTYEQYV. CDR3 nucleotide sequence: TGTGCCAGCAGCCAAGATCTAGGCACCTACGAGCAGTACGTC.